This TCR beta chain was sequenced for a study of shared clonotypes between healthy human individuals. Study-wide results and limits: The small donor group covered limited genetic and exposure diversity.

The count of this clone is one. The antigen is undetermined. Profiled with immunoSEQ multiplex PCR; TCRdb holds only in-frame clones, not every one. The sample has some 360,000 clones; 70% to 75% are singletons. The receptor was derived from a man aged 30 to 39 in good health. Source material: memory CD4+ T cells sorted from blood. As to subset: CD45RA-negative fraction.

The CDR3 loop is CASTRGQGNEKLFF. CDR3 bases: TGTGCCAGCACACGAGGACAGGGTAATGAAAAACTGTTTTTT. V gene TRBV28 combines with J gene TRBJ1-4, with 8 bases aligning to TRBD1. The V segment lost 7 bases and the J segment 4 bases; nucleotides outside the gene matches: 5. There are 14 residues in the CDR3. The germline gives CDR1 MDHEN, CDR2 SYDVKM.